This TCR beta chain was retrieved from a study of blood T cell repertoires in COVID-19. Study summary: From T cells, B-cell-depleted T cells, or PBMCs came the material, which was cDNA or gDNA.

This clone was counted only a few times. The V segment lost 0 bases and the J segment 4 bases; nucleotides outside the gene matches: 9. CDR3 length: 18 residues. CDR1 is LNHNV and CDR2 is YYDKDF in the germline V gene (reference sequence). TCRdb keeps only in-frame clones here, not all; method: immunoSEQ multiplex PCR. The sample consists of tens of thousands of clones, 70% to 90% of them appearing once. The receptor was derived from a man aged 45-65 years with acute or convalescent COVID-19. The sequencing input was peripheral blood. The rearrangement links TRBV15 to TRBJ2-3; 11 positions agree with TRBD2. The CDR3 reads CATSRDPLLAGEPDTQYF. The CDR3 region has the DNA TGTGCCACCAGCAGAGATCCCTTACTAGCGGGGGAACCAGATACGCAGTATTTT.